This is a list of T cell receptor beta chains from one sample in a study of blood T cell repertoires in COVID-19. TCRdb's table, derived via immunoSEQ multiplex PCR, lists solely in-frame clones and lacks some. The table has fewer than 250,000 clones, around 90% seen once. The specimen sequenced was peripheral blood. The receptor source for this set is a man between 60 and 70 years old with acute or convalescent COVID-19. Both conserved end residues are trimmed from each CDR3. A row's size may be missing; if present it is once, few, many or a size class.

V: TRBV6-5; size: few; CDR3: ATSAGVRYEQY
V: TRBV7-2; size: once; CDR3: ASSTQGAHEQF
V: TRBV6-6; size: NA; CDR3: ASSPRGAGGSGDTQY
V: TRBV19; size: NA; CDR3: ASSEPDRGHNQPQH
V: TRBV12-3/TRBV12-4; size: NA; CDR3: ASRRPGGTIY
V: TRBV5-8; size: NA; CDR3: ASSPLPMGSGLGNTIY
V: TRBV5-4; size: NA; CDR3: ASSYGQVVGETQY
V: TRBV28; size: NA; CDR3: ASSFLAETQY
V: TRBV7-9; size: NA; CDR3: ASSLEDRGNYGYT
V: TRBV27; size: NA; CDR3: ASRTGSHEQY
V: TRBV19; size: NA; CDR3: ASSPRDRAYYGYT
V: TRBV5-5; size: NA; CDR3: ASSLTGQAWNYGYT
V: TRBV11-3; size: NA; CDR3: ASSFETGQGAIEQY
V: TRBV3-1/TRBV3-2; size: NA; CDR3: ASSQDAHGAGQETQY
V: TRBV19; size: NA; CDR3: ASSSTGIQETQY
V: TRBV9; size: once; CDR3: ASSVEGAGSTDTQY
V: TRBV2; size: NA; CDR3: ASRRDRGRETQY
V: TRBV5-6; size: once; CDR3: ASSLFRGLLAYNEQF
V: TRBV11-2; size: few; CDR3: ASSTQGTGPFYGYT
V: TRBV5-4; size: NA; CDR3: ASRSALPGEETQY
V: TRBV5-1; size: NA; CDR3: ASSSGTAREQY
V: TRBV5-1; size: NA; CDR3: ASSLGLAVDRGEQY
V: TRBV15; size: few; CDR3: ATSSPPGALSFGSPLH
V: TRBV9; size: few; CDR3: ASSVEQGNTEAF
V: TRBV2; size: NA; CDR3: ASSVLAGEQF
V: TRBV10-1; size: NA; CDR3: ASSEQAPYGYT
V: TRBV6-5; size: NA; CDR3: ASSPRGSDGYT
V: TRBV6-5; size: NA; CDR3: ASSETGTGPYEQY
V: TRBV7-2; size: NA; CDR3: ASSLSRLGRAETQY
V: TRBV5-1; size: NA; CDR3: ASSSGKRATTDTQY
V: TRBV30; size: NA; CDR3: AWSVGRGNSPLH
V: TRBV18; size: NA; CDR3: ASSPPLGRETQY
V: TRBV5-1; size: once; CDR3: ASSPGGGLGMNTEAF
V: TRBV5-6; size: once; CDR3: ASSLVASGGLNNEQF
V: TRBV4-1; size: NA; CDR3: ASSRDRGNTEAF
V: TRBV9; size: NA; CDR3: ASSPSGQPSYEQY
V: TRBV5-1; size: NA; CDR3: ASRHLGPETQY
V: TRBV27; size: NA; CDR3: ASSLLLGHRTDTQY
V: TRBV6-2/TRBV6-3; size: NA; CDR3: ASSYVTGSLGRNEQF
V: TRBV7-2; size: NA; CDR3: ASSLAGQGIETQY
V: TRBV18; size: few; CDR3: ASSPPSGTRITGELF
V: TRBV25-1; size: NA; CDR3: ASMGTASINRELF
V: TRBV7-2; size: NA; CDR3: ASSLDGGGNQPQH